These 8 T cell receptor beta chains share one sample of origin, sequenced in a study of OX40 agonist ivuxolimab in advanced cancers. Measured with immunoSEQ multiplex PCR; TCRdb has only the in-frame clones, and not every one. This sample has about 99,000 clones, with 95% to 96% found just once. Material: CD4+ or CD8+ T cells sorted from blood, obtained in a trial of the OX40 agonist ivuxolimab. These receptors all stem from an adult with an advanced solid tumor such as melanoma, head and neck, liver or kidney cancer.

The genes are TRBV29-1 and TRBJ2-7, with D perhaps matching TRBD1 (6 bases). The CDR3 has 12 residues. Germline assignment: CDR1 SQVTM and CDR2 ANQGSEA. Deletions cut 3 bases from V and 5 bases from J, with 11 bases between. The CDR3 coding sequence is TGCAGCGTTGAGGGGGCCCGGGACGAGCAGTACTTC. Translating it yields CSVEGARDEQYF.

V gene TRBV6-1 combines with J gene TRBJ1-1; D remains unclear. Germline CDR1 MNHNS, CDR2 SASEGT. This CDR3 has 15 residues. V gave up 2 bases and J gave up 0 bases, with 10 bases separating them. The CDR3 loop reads CASSESEAMNTEAFF. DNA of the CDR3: TGTGCCAGCAGTGAAAGCGAGGCCATGAACACTGAAGCTTTCTTT.

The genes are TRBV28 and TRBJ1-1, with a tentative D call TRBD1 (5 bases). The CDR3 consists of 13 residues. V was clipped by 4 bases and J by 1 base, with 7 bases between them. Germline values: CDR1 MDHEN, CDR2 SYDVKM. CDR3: CASSWRGNTEAFF. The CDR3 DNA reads TGTGCCAGCAGTTGGAGGGGGAACACTGAAGCTTTCTTT.

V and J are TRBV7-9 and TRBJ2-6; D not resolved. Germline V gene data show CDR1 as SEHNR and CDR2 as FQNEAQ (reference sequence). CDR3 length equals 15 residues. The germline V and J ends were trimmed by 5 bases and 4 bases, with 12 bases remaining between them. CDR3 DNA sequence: TGTGCCAGCAGCCCCCGGGTGGCCGGGGCCAACGTCCTGACTTTC. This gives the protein CASSPRVAGANVLTF.

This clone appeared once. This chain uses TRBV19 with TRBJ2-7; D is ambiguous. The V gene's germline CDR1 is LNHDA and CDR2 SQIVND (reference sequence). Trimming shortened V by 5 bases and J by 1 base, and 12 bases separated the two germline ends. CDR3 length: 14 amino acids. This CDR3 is CASSLGTLSYEQYF. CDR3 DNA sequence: TGTGCCAGTAGTTTGGGTACCCTTTCCTACGAGCAGTACTTC.

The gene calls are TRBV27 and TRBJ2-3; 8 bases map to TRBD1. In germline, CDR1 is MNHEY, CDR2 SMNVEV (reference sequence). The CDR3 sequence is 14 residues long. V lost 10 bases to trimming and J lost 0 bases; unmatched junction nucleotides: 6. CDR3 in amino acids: CATARTGSTDTQYF. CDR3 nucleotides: TGTGCCACCGCACGGACAGGGAGCACAGATACGCAGTATTTT.

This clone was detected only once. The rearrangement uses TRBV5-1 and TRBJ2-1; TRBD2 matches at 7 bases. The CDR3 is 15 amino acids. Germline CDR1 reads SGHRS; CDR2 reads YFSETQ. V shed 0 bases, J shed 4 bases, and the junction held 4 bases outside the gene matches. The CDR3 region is CASSLDVSGYNEQFF. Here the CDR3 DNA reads TGCGCCAGCAGCTTGGATGTTAGCGGGTACAATGAGCAGTTCTTC.

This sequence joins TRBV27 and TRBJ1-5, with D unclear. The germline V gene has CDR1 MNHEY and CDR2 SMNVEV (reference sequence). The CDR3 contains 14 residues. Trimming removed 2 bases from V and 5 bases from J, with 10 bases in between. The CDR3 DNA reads TGTGCCAGCAGTTTAGCGCCGGTTCATCAGCCCCAGCATTTT. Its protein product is CASSLAPVHQPQHF.